One and the same sample provided the 25 T cell receptor beta chains below, sequenced in a study of human T cells and chemical hapten exposure. Time point in this sample: patch test 3, about 24 weeks after DPC sensitization. Noted treatment: therapeutic diphenylcyclopropenone sensitization with weekly scalp DPC. TCRdb analysed the RACE reads with MiXCR anew, one entry per CDR3 protein. There are some 64,000 distinct CDR3 sequences in the sample; more than 9.5% occur only once, and about 2.5% lies in the top ten. The material was whole blood, obtained in connection with sensitization to the hapten diphenylcyclopropenone (DPC). These receptors all come from a woman aged 25-40 years with alopecia areata. Some clones in this sample may be carry-over from other donors' samples.

This clonotype came up many times. This rearrangement joins TRBV18 to TRBJ1-3; D possibly corresponds to TRBD1 (6 bases). This CDR3 is 14 amino acids long. V was pared by 6 bases and J by 6 bases, with 15 bases between. Germline CDR1 reads KGHSH; CDR2 reads LQKENI. The CDR3 DNA sequence: TGTGCCAGCTCCCGGGACACGGGCGTAAACACCATATATTTT. It is translated as CASSRDTGVNTIYF. The full variable domain, rest sourced from reference TRBV18 and TRBJ1-3, is NAGVMQNPRHLVRRRGQEARLRCSPMKGHSHVYWYRQLPEEGLKFMVYLQKENIIDESGMPKERFSAEFPKEGPSILRIQQVVRGDSAAYFCASSRDTGVNTIYFGEGSWLTVV.

The chain recombines TRBV11-3 with TRBJ2-6; D is perhaps TRBD2 (6 bases). The CDR3 is 16 residues long. The germline V gene has CDR1 SGHNT and CDR2 YENEEA. V lost 4 bases, J lost 0 bases, and 10 bases lay in between. CDR3 amino acids: CASSSSGGSGANVLTF. The CDR3 nucleotides read TGTGCCAGCAGCTCGTCCGGGGGCTCTGGGGCCAACGTCCTGACTTTC.

This clonotype came up once. The J gene is TRBJ1-1, the V gene TRBV10-3, with 8 bases lining up with TRBD1. Germline V gene sequence: CDR1 ENHRY, CDR2 SYGVKD. V gave up 6 bases and J gave up 4 bases; unmatched junction bases: 4. This CDR3 spans 13 amino acids. The CDR3 DNA sequence: TGTGCCATCAGCACTACAGGGGGCACTGAAGCTTTCTTT. Translation gives CAISTTGGTEAFF.

There are many counts of this clonotype. The chain recombines TRBV4-3 with TRBJ1-3, with a weak D call TRBD1 (6 bases). The CDR3 totals 18 residues. Per the germline V gene, CDR1 is LGHNA and CDR2 is YSLEER. V lost 0 bases, J lost 0 bases, and 15 bases lay in between. Here the CDR3 reads CASSQDWLGASSGNTIYF. The CDR3 DNA reads TGCGCCAGCAGCCAAGATTGGCTGGGGGCAAGCTCTGGAAACACCATATATTTT.

This clonotype was seen repeatedly, ten times or more. In nucleotides, the CDR3 is TGCAGCGTTGATAACAGTCGGGGACTTGGGGAGCAGTACTTC. Residues: CSVDNSRGLGEQYF. The J gene is TRBJ2-7, the V gene TRBV29-1, with D possibly matching TRBD2 (6 bases). CDR3 length equals 14 residues. The V end lost 3 bases, the J end lost 7 bases, and 19 bases lay between the germline ends. Germline V gene data show CDR1 as SQVTM and CDR2 as ANQGSEA.

This clonotype was seen at least ten times. V is TRBV6-1 and J is TRBJ2-3, with TRBD2 matching 9 bases. This CDR3 region has 15 residues. Germline CDR1 reads MNHNS; CDR2 reads SASEGT. Losses at the gene ends were 6 bases for V and 6 bases for J; bases not matched to a gene: 10. CDR3 nucleotide sequence: TGTGCCAGCAGCGCGCTAGCGGGGAATTCGGATACGCAGTATTTT. Protein: CASSALAGNSDTQYF.

The V gene is TRBV7-3, the J gene TRBJ1-2; the D is unclear. V dropped 3 bases and J dropped 2 bases, with 7 bases sitting between them. The CDR3 is 13 residues long. Germline V CDR1 and CDR2: SGHTA, FQGTGA. In DNA, the CDR3 is TGTGCCAGCAGCTTCCAGGCCAACTATGGCTACACCTTC. The encoded protein is CASSFQANYGYTF.

This clonotype occurred a few times. J is TRBJ2-5 and V is TRBV7-9, with 7 nucleotides matching TRBD2. CDR1 and CDR2 from the germline V gene are SEHNR and FQNEAQ (reference sequence). Germline trimming cut 0 bases from V and 4 bases from J; bases unmatched to any gene: 5. The CDR3 is made up of 15 amino acids. CDR3 in amino acids: CASSLAGLVGETQYF. The CDR3 DNA sequence: TGTGCCAGCAGCTTAGCCGGACTAGTAGGAGAGACCCAGTACTTC.

This clonotype appeared many times. The V gene is TRBV6-6, the J gene TRBJ2-1, with a weak D call TRBD2 (6 bases). V was shortened by 4 bases and J by 2 bases, with 12 bases between the two germline ends. CDR1 is MNHNY, CDR2 SVGAGI, per germline (reference sequence). The CDR3 runs to 15 residues. CDR3 nucleotides: TGTGCCAGCAGTTTAAGGCGGGGCCCCTACAATGAGCAGTTCTTC. Amino acids: CASSLRRGPYNEQFF.

This clonotype has at least ten counts. CDR3 in DNA: TGTGCCAGCAGCCAAGAATCTAGCGGGGGCTGGAGCTCCTACAATGAGCAGTTCTTC. Translation gives CASSQESSGGWSSYNEQFF. The rearrangement links TRBV11-3 to TRBJ2-1; 10 bases match TRBD2. CDR3 size: 19 residues. Germline CDR1 is SGHNT and CDR2 is YENEEA. V lost 5 bases, J lost 0 bases, and 13 bases stayed unmatched.

V and J are TRBV24-1 and TRBJ2-1, with 9 bases aligning to TRBD2. This CDR3 comprises 18 residues. Germline V gene sequence: CDR1 KGHDR, CDR2 SFDVKD. V lost 3 bases, J lost 7 bases, and 15 bases stayed unmatched. In nucleotides, the CDR3 is TGTGCCACCAGTGATCACCCGGGTAGCGGGAGCTCCGGGAATGAGCAGTTCTTC. This translates into CATSDHPGSGSSGNEQFF.

V usage is TRBV7-2 and J usage is TRBJ1-6; 10 bases match TRBD1. Trimming cost V 11 bases and J 12 bases; bases outside gene matches: 10. The CDR3 is 13 residues long. Germline values: CDR1 SGHTA, CDR2 FQGNSA. CDR3 amino acids: CASTRDRGRPLHF. DNA of the CDR3: TGTGCCTCAACCCGGGACAGGGGAAGACCCCTCCACTTT.

This clonotype was observed at least ten times. The chain employs TRBV7-8 and TRBJ1-1; no firm D call. Germline lookup yields CDR1 SGHVS and CDR2 FQNEAQ. Trimming left V 5 bases short and J 1 base short, with 8 bases between. The CDR3 sequence is 13 residues long. CDR3 coding DNA: TGTGCCAGCAGCCCCGGACCGAACACTGAAGCTTTCTTT. It is translated as CASSPGPNTEAFF.

There are many counts of this clonotype. The CDR3 nucleotides are TGTGCCAGCATCGACCCTGCCTCTGGAAACACCATATATTTT. Amino acid sequence: CASIDPASGNTIYF. V and J are TRBV6-2 or TRBV6-3 and TRBJ1-3; D unresolved. This CDR3 region has 14 residues. V was trimmed by 7 bases and J by 0 bases, leaving 10 bases between them. Germline loops: CDR1 MNHEY, CDR2 SVGEGT.

This clonotype was detected ten times or more. The genes are TRBV19 and TRBJ1-5; unclear D gene. The V end was cut by 3 bases, the J end by 2 bases, with 14 bases between. The CDR3 covers 16 residues. In germline, CDR1 is LNHDA, CDR2 SQIVND (reference sequence). In DNA, the CDR3 is TGTGCCAGTAGTATCTCTAGGACGGTGGGCAATCAGCCCCAGCATTTT. Translated: CASSISRTVGNQPQHF.

The chain links TRBV19 to TRBJ2-5; 9 bases are shared with TRBD1. CDR3 size: 15 residues. Germline CDR1 reads LNHDA; CDR2 reads SQIVND (reference sequence). V trimming: 2 bases; J trimming: 3 bases; junction bases outside the gene matches: 4. The chain's CDR3 is CASSISRDREETQYF. DNA for the CDR3: TGTGCCAGTAGTATAAGCCGGGACAGGGAAGAGACCCAGTACTTC.

This clonotype was counted only a few times. This chain uses TRBV6-2 or TRBV6-3 with TRBJ2-3; D is ambiguous. Germline-derived CDR1 and CDR2 are MNHEY and SVGEGT. The V and J ends lost 9 bases and 0 bases respectively, with 13 bases between them. The CDR3 covers 14 residues. DNA of the CDR3: TGTGCCAGTACATTTGGGCGGAGCACAGATACGCAGTATTTT. This sequence encodes CASTFGRSTDTQYF.

V and J are TRBV28 and TRBJ1-5; D is ambiguous. This CDR3 contains 14 residues. Trimming removed 6 bases at V and 2 bases at J, with 11 bases between. Germline CDR1 MDHEN, CDR2 SYDVKM. As DNA, the CDR3 is TGTGCCAGCAGAATCGGCGGGGGCAATCAGCCCCAGCATTTT. Encoded protein: CASRIGGGNQPQHF.

The CDR3 loop is CASSPGLGGVLEQYF. CDR3 in DNA: TGTGCCAGCTCACCCGGCCTAGGAGGGGTTCTCGAGCAGTACTTC. The genes are TRBV18 and TRBJ2-7; D is perhaps TRBD2 (6 bases). The V gene's germline CDR1 is KGHSH and CDR2 LQKENI. CDR3 size: 15 residues. The ends were cut back, 3 bases at V and 6 bases at J, with 18 bases in the middle.

This clonotype occurred a few times. The genes are TRBV27 and TRBJ2-7; 7 bases map to TRBD1. After removal of 0 bases from V and 2 bases from J, the junction contained 1 base not matched to a gene. The CDR3 runs 14 residues. Germline CDR1 reads MNHEY; CDR2 reads SMNVEV (reference sequence). The chain's CDR3 is CASSLSGGPYEQYF. The CDR3 DNA sequence: TGTGCCAGCAGTTTATCAGGGGGCCCCTACGAGCAGTACTTC.

This clonotype was detected many times. The chain couples TRBV5-1 to TRBJ2-2; 7 bases map to TRBD2. The CDR3 spans 17 residues. Germline loops: CDR1 SGHRS, CDR2 YFSETQ. With 4 bases clipped from V and 0 bases from J, the junction kept 9 bases outside the gene matches. The CDR3 region is CASSLVELAPNTGELFF. DNA of the CDR3: TGCGCCAGCAGCCTGGTGGAACTAGCGCCGAACACCGGGGAGCTGTTTTTT. Filled out from reference TRBV5-1 and TRBJ2-2, the complete variable domain reads KAGVTQTPRYLIKTRGQQVTLSCSPISGHRSVSWYQQTPGQGLQFLFEYFSETQRNKGNFPGRFSGRQFSNSRSEMNVSTLELGDSALYLCASSLVELAPNTGELFFGEGSRLTVL.

This clonotype came up a few times. The chain employs TRBV3-1 and TRBJ2-3; D uncertain. CDR1 is LGHDT and CDR2 is YNNKEL in the germline V gene (reference sequence). Trimming cost V 1 base and J 5 bases, with 1 base left between them. This CDR3 comprises 11 residues. CDR3 protein: CASSQGDTQYF. The CDR3 region has the DNA TGTGCCAGCAGCCAAGGAGATACGCAGTATTTT.

This clonotype was seen at least ten times. The chain carries TRBV30 and TRBJ2-1; D is uncertain. CDR1 GTSNPN and CDR2 SVGIG come from the germline V gene (reference sequence). CDR3 size: 12 residues. V lost 1 base to trimming and J lost 12 bases, with 13 bases between them. The CDR3 reads CAWSAQHRGQFF. The DNA for the CDR3 is TGTGCCTGGAGTGCCCAACATAGAGGGCAGTTCTTC.

This rearrangement joins TRBV18 to TRBJ1-1; a possible D gene is TRBD1 (6 bases). This CDR3 region has 15 residues. The V end lost 2 bases, the J end lost 5 bases, and 15 bases lay between the germline ends. Germline values: CDR1 KGHSH, CDR2 LQKENI. The CDR3 here is CASSPNWGGRTEAFF. DNA of the CDR3: TGTGCCAGCTCACCAAATTGGGGGGGCCGAACTGAAGCTTTCTTT.

The V gene is TRBV10-3, the J gene TRBJ1-2; D perhaps matches TRBD1 (5 bases). Trimming removed 0 bases from V and 7 bases from J, with 12 bases in between. Germline CDR1 is ENHRY and CDR2 is SYGVKD. CDR3 length: 14 amino acids. The DNA for the CDR3 is TGTGCCATCAGTGAGTCGCTGGACACCTCTGGCTACACCTTC. Residues: CAISESLDTSGYTF.